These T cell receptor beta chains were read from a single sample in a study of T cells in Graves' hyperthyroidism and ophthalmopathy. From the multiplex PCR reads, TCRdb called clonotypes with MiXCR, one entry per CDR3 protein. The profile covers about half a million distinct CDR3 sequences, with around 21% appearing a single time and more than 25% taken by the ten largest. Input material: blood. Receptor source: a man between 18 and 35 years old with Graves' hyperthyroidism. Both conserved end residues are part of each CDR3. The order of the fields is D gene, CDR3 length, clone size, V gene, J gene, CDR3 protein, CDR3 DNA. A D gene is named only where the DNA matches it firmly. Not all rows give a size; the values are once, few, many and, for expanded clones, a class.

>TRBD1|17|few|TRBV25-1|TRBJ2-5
CASSEWGQGARAETQYF
TGTGCCAGCAGTGAATGGGGACAGGGGGCGCGGGCAGAGACCCAGTACTTC
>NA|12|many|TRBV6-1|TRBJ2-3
CASSKEGDTQYF
TGTGCCAGCAGTAAGGAGGGAGATACGCAGTATTTT
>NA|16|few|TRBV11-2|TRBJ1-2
CASSLDPPGSSYGYTF
TGTGCCAGCAGCTTAGACCCACCCGGGTCGAGCTATGGCTACACCTTC
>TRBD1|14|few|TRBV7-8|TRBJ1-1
CASGETGGLTEAFF
TGTGCCAGCGGGGAAACAGGGGGCCTTACTGAAGCTTTCTTT
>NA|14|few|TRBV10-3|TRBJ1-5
CAISADQQHQPQHF
TGTGCCATCAGCGCTGATCAACAGCATCAGCCCCAGCATTTT
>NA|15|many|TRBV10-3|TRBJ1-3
CAISADSNTGNTIYF
TGTGCCATCAGTGCCGACAGTAACACTGGAAACACCATATATTTT
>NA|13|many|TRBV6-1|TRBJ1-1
CASRPDRNTEAFF
TGTGCCAGCAGGCCCGACAGGAACACTGAAGCTTTCTTT
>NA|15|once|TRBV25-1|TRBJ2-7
CASSVSEGFSYEQYF
TGTGCCAGCAGTGTCTCTGAGGGATTCTCCTACGAGCAGTACTTC
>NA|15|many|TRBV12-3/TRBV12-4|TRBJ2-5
CASSLDRAPSETQYF
TGTGCCAGCAGTTTAGACAGGGCCCCCTCAGAGACCCAGTACTTC
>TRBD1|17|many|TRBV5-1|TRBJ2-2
CASSLRTGTANTGELFF
TGCGCCAGCAGCCTAAGGACAGGAACCGCGAACACCGGGGAGCTGTTTTTT
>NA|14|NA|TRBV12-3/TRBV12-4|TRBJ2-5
CASRPPLYQETQYF
TGTGCCAGCAGACCTCCCTTGTACCAAGAGACCCAGTACTTC
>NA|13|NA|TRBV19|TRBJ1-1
CASTLQGTTEAFF
TGTGCCAGTACCTTACAGGGTACGACTGAAGCTTTCTTT
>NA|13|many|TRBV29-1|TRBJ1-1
CSVEEGLEAEAFF
TGCAGCGTTGAAGAGGGCCTGGAGGCTGAAGCTTTCTTT
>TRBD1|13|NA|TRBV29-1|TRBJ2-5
CSAPGQGGETQYF
TGCAGCGCTCCGGGACAGGGGGGGGAGACCCAGTACTTC
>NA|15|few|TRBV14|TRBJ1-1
CASSQDKGLSTEAFF
TGTGCCAGCAGCCAAGATAAGGGGCTGAGCACTGAAGCTTTCTTT
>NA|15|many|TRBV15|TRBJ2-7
CATSRATDPSYEQYF
TGTGCCACCAGCAGAGCGACAGATCCTTCCTACGAGCAGTACTTC
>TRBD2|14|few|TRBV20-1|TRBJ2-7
CSARSPTSAYEQYF
TGCAGTGCTAGATCCCCGACTAGCGCCTACGAGCAGTACTTC
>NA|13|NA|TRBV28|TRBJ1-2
CASSLSTSYGYTF
TGTGCCAGCAGTTTATCCACCTCGTATGGCTACACCTTC
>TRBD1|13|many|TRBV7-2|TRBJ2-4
CASRRQGVNIQYF
TGTGCCAGCAGACGGCAGGGGGTGAACATTCAGTACTTC
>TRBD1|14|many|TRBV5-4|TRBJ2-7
CATLQQGDPYEQYF
TGTGCCACCCTCCAACAGGGGGATCCGTACGAGCAGTACTTC
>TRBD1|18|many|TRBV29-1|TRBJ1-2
CSVEHRDRDGYSNYGYTF
TGCAGCGTAGAACACCGGGACAGGGACGGCTACTCTAACTATGGCTACACCTTC
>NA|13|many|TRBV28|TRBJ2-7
CASSLGREDEQYF
TGTGCCAGCAGTCTCGGCAGGGAGGACGAGCAGTACTTC
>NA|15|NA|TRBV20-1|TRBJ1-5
CSASLGQGGDQPQHF
TGCAGTGCTAGCTTGGGCCAGGGCGGCGATCAGCCCCAGCATTTT
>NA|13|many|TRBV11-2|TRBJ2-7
CASSLVSVGEQYF
TGTGCCAGCAGCTTAGTATCCGTGGGAGAGCAGTACTTC
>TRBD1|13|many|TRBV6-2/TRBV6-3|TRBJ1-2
CASSYATGKGYTF
TGTGCCAGCAGTTACGCGACAGGGAAAGGCTACACCTTC
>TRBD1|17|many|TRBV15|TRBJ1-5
CATSRGTGLYSNQPQHF
TGTGCCACCAGCAGAGGGACAGGGCTTTATAGCAATCAGCCCCAGCATTTT
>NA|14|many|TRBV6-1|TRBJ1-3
CATSTGGSGNTIYF
TGTGCCACCAGTACCGGTGGTTCGGGAAACACCATATATTTT
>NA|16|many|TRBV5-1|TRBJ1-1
CASSWGWRIMNTEAFF
TGCGCCAGCAGCTGGGGATGGCGGATCATGAACACTGAAGCTTTCTTT
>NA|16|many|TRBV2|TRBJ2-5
CASSEAATQYQETQYF
TGTGCCAGCAGTGAAGCAGCCACACAGTACCAAGAGACCCAGTACTTC
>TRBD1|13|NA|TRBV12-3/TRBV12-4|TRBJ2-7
CASKQGAAYEQYF
TGTGCCAGCAAACAGGGGGCCGCCTACGAGCAGTACTTC
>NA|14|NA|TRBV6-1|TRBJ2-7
CASSEGPFMGEQYF
TGTGCCAGCAGTGAAGGTCCGTTTATGGGCGAGCAGTACTTC
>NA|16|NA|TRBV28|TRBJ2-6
CASSLVGSSGANVLTF
TGTGCCAGCAGTTTAGTGGGGTCCTCTGGGGCCAACGTCCTGACTTTC
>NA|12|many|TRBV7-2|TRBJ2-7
CASSSPTYEQYF
TGTGCCAGCAGCTCGCCTACCTACGAGCAGTACTTC
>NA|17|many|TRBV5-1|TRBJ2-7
CASSLLGVLRGTYEQYF
TGCGCCAGCAGCTTGCTTGGAGTTTTAAGAGGCACCTACGAGCAGTACTTC
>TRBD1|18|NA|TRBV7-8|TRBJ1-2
CASSIFSGTGGADGGYTF
TGTGCCAGCAGCATATTTTCCGGGACAGGGGGCGCCGACGGTGGCTACACCTTC
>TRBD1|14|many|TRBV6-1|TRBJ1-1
CASRGDRVYTEAFF
TGTGCCAGCAGGGGAGACAGGGTTTACACTGAAGCTTTCTTT
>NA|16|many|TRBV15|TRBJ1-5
CATSRGTGVSLGPQHF
TGTGCCACCAGCAGAGGGACCGGGGTCTCACTCGGGCCCCAGCATTTT
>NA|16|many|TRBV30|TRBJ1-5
CAWSANLGGSNQPQHF
TGTGCCTGGAGTGCCAACCTCGGTGGGAGCAATCAGCCCCAGCATTTT
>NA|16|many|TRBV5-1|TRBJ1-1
CASSLEPGRLDTEAFF
TGCGCCAGCAGCTTGGAGCCAGGGCGCCTTGACACTGAAGCTTTCTTT
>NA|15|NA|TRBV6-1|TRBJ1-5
CASSEVGNSNQPQHF
TGTGCCAGCAGTGAAGTGGGGAATAGCAATCAGCCCCAGCATTTT
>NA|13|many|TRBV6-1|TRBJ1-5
CASSGAYNQPQHF
TGTGCCAGCAGTGGGGCGTATAATCAGCCCCAGCATTTT
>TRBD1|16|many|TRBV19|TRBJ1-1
CASSRDRLSPMTEAFF
TGTGCCAGTAGTCGGGACAGGCTATCCCCAATGACTGAAGCTTTCTTT
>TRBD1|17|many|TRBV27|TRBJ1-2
CASSRKRDRVHPYGYTF
TGTGCCAGCAGCCGAAAGCGGGACAGAGTCCATCCCTATGGCTACACCTTC
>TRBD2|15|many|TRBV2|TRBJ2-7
CASSPGLAVTYEQYF
TGTGCCAGCAGTCCTGGACTAGCTGTCACCTACGAGCAGTACTTC
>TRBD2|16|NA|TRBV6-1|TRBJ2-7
CASSGKGLAGVGEQYF
TGTGCCAGCAGTGGAAAGGGACTAGCGGGAGTGGGCGAGCAGTACTTC
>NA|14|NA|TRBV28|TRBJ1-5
CASSLVGWVQPQHF
TGTGCCAGCAGTTTAGTGGGGTGGGTCCAGCCCCAGCATTTT
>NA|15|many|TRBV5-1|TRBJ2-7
CASSGTGLRSYEQYF
TGCGCCAGCAGCGGAACCGGCTTACGCTCCTACGAGCAGTACTTC
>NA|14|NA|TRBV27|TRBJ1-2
CASSLRGSTYGYTF
TGTGCCAGCAGTTTGAGGGGGTCCACATATGGCTACACCTTC
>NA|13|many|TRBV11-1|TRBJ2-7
CASSFGRFYEQYF
TGTGCCAGCAGCTTCGGCAGGTTCTACGAGCAGTACTTC
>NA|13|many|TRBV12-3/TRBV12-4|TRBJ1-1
CASSFGGLTEAFF
TGTGCCAGCAGTTTTGGAGGGCTCACTGAAGCTTTCTTT
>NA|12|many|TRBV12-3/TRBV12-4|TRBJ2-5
CASSGAQETQYF
TGTGCCAGCTCAGGGGCACAAGAGACCCAGTACTTC
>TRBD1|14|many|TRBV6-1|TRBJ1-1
CASRDREIYTEAFF
TGTGCCAGCCGGGACAGGGAGATTTACACTGAAGCTTTCTTT